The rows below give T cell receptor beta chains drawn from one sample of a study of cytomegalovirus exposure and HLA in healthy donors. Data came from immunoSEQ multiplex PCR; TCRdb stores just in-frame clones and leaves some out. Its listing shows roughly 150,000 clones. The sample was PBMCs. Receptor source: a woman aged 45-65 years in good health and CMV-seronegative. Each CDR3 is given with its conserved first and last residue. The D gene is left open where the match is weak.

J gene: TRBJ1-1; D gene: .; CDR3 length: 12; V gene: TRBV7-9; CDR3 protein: CAYDSLNTEAFF; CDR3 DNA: TGTGCCTATGACAGTCTGAACACTGAAGCTTTCTTT
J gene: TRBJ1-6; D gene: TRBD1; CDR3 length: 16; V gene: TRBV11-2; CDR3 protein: CASSLLTGGSNSPLHF; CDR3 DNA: TGTGCCAGCAGCTTATTAACAGGGGGAAGTAATTCACCCCTCCACTTT
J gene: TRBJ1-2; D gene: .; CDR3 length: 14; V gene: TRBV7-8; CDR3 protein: CASSLAQGHYGYTF; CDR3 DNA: TGTGCCAGCAGCTTAGCGCAGGGTCACTATGGCTACACCTTC
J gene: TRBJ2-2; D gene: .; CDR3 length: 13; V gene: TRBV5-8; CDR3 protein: CASSNGLPGELFF; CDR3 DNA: TGTGCCAGCAGCAACGGACTTCCCGGGGAGCTGTTTTTT
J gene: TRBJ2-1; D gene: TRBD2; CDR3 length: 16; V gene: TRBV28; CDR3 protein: CASSPAGTSTYNEQFF; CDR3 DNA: TGTGCCAGCAGCCCTGCGGGGACTAGCACCTACAATGAGCAGTTCTTC
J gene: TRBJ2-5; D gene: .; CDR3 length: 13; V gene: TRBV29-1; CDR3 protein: CSVGGGKGETQYF; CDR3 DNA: TGCAGCGTTGGCGGGGGCAAGGGAGAGACCCAGTACTTC
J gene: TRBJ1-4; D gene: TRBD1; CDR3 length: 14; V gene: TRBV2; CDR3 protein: CASSWTGSNEKLFF; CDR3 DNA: TGTGCCAGCAGTTGGACAGGGTCGAATGAAAAACTGTTTTTT
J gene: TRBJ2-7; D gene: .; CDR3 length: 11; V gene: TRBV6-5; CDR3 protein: CASSSIYEQYF; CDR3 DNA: TGTGCCAGCAGTTCTATCTACGAGCAGTACTTC
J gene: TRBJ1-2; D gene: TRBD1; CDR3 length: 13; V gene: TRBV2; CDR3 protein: CASRGQGNYGYTF; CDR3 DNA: TGTGCCAGCAGAGGACAGGGGAACTATGGCTACACCTTC
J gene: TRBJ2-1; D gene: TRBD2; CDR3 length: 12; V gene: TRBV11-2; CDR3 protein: CASTGGRYEQFF; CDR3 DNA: TGTGCCAGCACCGGGGGGAGGTATGAGCAGTTCTTC
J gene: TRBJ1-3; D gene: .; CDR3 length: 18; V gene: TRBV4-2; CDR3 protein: CASSQEASSQSSGNTIYF; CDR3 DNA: TGTGCCAGCAGCCAAGAAGCCTCTTCACAGAGCTCTGGAAACACCATATATTTT
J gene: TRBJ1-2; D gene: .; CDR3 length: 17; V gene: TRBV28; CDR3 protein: CASILTGGASANYGYTF; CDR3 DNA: TGTGCCAGCATCCTAACGGGGGGCGCCTCAGCTAATTATGGCTACACCTTC
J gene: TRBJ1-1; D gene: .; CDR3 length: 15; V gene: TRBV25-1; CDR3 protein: CASSEYGRGTTEAFF; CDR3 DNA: TGTGCCAGCAGTGAATATGGTCGGGGTACCACTGAAGCTTTCTTT
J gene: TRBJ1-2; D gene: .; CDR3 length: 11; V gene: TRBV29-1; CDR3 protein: CRLLTRYGYTF; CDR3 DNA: TGCAGATTGCTTACAAGATATGGCTACACCTTC
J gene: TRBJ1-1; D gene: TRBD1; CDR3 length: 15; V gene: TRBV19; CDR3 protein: CASSLPQGARAEAFF; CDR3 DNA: TGTGCCAGTAGTCTACCACAGGGGGCTAGGGCTGAAGCTTTCTTT
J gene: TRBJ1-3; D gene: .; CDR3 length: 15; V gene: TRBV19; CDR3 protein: CASIPRSGYGNTIYF; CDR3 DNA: TGTGCCAGTATCCCCCGGTCGGGATATGGAAACACCATATATTTT
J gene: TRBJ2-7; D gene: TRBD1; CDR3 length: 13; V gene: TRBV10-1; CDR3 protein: CASRGDSNYEQYF; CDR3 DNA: TGCGCCAGCAGGGGGGACAGTAACTACGAGCAGTACTTC
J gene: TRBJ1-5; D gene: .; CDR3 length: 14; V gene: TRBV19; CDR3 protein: CASRMLGGNQPQHF; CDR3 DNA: TGTGCCAGTAGGATGCTAGGGGGTAATCAGCCCCAGCATTTT
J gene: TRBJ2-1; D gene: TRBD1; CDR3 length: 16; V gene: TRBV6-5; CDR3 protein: CASSSLRDRHYNEQFF; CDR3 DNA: TGTGCCAGCAGTTCGCTCCGGGACAGGCATTACAATGAGCAGTTCTTC
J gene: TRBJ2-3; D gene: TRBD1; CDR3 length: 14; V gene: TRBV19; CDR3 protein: CASRRTGGTDTQYF; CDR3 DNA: TGTGCCAGTCGTCGGACAGGGGGCACAGATACGCAGTATTTT
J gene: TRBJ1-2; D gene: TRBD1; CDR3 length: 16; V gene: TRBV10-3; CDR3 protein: CAISESGTGYDYGYTF; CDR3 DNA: TGTGCCATCAGTGAGTCGGGGACAGGGTATGACTATGGCTACACCTTC
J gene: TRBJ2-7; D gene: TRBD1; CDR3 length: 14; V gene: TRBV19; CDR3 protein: CASSISGTGNEQYF; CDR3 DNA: TGTGCCAGTAGTATTTCCGGGACAGGGAACGAGCAGTACTTC
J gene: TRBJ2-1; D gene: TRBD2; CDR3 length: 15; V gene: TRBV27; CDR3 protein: CASSPGASGIGGQFF; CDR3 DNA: TGTGCCAGCAGTCCCGGGGCTAGCGGGATTGGGGGGCAGTTCTTC
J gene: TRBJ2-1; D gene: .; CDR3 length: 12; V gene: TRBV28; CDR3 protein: CASSFGENEQFF; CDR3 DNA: TGTGCCAGCAGTTTCGGGGAGAATGAGCAGTTCTTC
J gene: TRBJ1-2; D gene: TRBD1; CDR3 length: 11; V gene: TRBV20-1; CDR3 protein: CSARQGSGYTF; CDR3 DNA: TGCAGTGCTCGACAGGGGAGCGGCTACACCTTC
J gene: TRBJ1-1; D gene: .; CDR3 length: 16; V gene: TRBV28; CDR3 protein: CASIPQGYQANTEAFF; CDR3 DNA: TGTGCCAGCATACCCCAGGGTTACCAGGCGAACACTGAAGCTTTCTTT
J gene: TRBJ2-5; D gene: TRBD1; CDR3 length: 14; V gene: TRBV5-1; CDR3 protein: CASSPGTGPETQYF; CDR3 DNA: TGCGCCAGCAGTCCCGGGACAGGGCCAGAGACCCAGTACTTC
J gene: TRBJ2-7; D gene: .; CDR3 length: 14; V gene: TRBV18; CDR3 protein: CASSGLGNGGEQYF; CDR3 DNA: TGTGCCAGCTCCGGACTGGGGAATGGAGGCGAGCAGTACTTC
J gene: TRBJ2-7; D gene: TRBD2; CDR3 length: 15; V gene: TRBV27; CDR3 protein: CASSLVTSGSYEQYF; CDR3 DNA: TGTGCCAGCAGTTTAGTGACTAGCGGCTCCTACGAGCAGTACTTC
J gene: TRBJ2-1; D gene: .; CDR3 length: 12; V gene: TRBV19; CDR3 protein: CASMGGPNEQFF; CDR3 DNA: TGTGCCAGTATGGGGGGGCCGAATGAGCAGTTCTTC
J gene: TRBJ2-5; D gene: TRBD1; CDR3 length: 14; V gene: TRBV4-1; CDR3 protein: CASSRTGVWETQYF; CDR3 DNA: TGCGCCAGCAGCCGAACAGGGGTGTGGGAGACCCAGTACTTC
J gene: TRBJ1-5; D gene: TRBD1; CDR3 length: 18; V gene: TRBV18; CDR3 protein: CASSPPGTAIGSNQPQHF; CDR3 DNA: TGTGCCAGCTCACCCCCGGGGACAGCAATTGGGAGCAATCAGCCCCAGCATTTT
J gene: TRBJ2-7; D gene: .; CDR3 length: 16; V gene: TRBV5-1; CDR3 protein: CASSLIPGGTPYEQYF; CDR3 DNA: TGCGCCAGCAGCTTAATCCCGGGGGGCACCCCCTACGAGCAGTACTTC
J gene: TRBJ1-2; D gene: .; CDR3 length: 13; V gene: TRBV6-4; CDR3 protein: CASSLMAGSGYTF; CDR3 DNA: TGTGCCAGCAGCTTAATGGCAGGGTCTGGCTACACCTTC
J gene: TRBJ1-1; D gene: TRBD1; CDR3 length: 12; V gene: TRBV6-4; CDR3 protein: CASRGTGTEAFF; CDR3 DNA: TGTGCCAGCAGAGGGACAGGGACTGAAGCTTTCTTT
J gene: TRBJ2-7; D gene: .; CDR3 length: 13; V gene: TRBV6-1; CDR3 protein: CASSQGQLTEQYF; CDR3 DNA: TGTGCCAGCAGTCAGGGGCAGCTAACCGAGCAGTACTTC
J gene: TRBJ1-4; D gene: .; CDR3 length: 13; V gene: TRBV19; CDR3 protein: CASSLDTNEKLFF; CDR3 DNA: TGTGCCAGTAGCCTCGATACAAATGAAAAACTGTTTTTT
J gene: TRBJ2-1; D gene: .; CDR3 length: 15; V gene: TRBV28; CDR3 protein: CASSRHQGNDNEQFF; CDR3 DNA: TGTGCCAGCAGTCGCCATCAGGGAAACGACAATGAGCAGTTCTTC
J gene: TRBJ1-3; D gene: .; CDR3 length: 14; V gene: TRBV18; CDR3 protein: CASSPRENGNTIYF; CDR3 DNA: TGTGCCAGCTCACCACGGGAGAATGGAAACACCATATATTTT
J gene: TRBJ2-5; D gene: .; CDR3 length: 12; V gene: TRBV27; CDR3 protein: CASRAQGGTQYF; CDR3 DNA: TGTGCCAGCAGGGCCCAGGGGGGGACCCAGTACTTC
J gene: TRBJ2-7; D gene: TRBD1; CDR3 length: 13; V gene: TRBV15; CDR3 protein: CASRGDRAYEQYF; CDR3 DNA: TGTGCCTCGCGAGGAGACAGGGCTTACGAGCAGTACTTC
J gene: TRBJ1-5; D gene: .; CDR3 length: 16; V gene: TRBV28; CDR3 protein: CASRLDTDYSNQPQHF; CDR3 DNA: TGTGCCAGCAGACTGGACACGGACTATAGCAATCAGCCCCAGCATTTT
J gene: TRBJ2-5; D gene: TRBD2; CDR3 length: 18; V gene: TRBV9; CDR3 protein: CASSPSTGGLAGLETQYF; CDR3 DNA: TGTGCCAGCAGCCCTTCGACGGGGGGGTTAGCGGGACTTGAGACCCAGTACTTC
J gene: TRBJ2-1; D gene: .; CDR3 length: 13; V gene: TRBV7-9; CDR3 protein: CASSLAVEGEQFF; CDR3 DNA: TGTGCCAGCAGCTTAGCGGTGGAGGGGGAGCAGTTCTTC
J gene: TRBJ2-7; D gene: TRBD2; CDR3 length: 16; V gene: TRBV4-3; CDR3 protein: CASSQVRGRVSYEQYF; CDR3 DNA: TGCGCCAGCAGCCAAGTTCGAGGGAGGGTCTCCTACGAGCAGTACTTC
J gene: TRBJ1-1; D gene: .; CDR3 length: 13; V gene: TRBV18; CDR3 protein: CASSPDTGYSAFF; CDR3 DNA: TGTGCCAGCTCACCGGACACAGGGTACTCGGCTTTCTTT
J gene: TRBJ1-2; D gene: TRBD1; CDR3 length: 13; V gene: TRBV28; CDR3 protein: CASSLDRGAGYTF; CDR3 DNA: TGTGCCAGCAGTCTCGACAGGGGGGCCGGCTACACCTTC
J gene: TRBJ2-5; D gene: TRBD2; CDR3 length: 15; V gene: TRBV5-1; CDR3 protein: CASRQRGALQETQYF; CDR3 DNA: TGCGCCAGCAGGCAGCGGGGGGCCCTCCAAGAGACCCAGTACTTC
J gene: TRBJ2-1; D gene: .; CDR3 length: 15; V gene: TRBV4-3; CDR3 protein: CASSQDGKHNNEQFF; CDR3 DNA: TGCGCCAGCAGCCAAGACGGGAAACATAACAATGAGCAGTTCTTC
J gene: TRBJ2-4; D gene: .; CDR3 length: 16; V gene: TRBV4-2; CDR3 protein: CASSQVGGAAKNIQYF; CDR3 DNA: TGTGCCAGCAGCCAAGTGGGCGGGGCAGCCAAAAACATTCAGTACTTC
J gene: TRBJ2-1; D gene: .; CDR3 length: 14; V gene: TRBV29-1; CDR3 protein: CSVGSGQTYNEQFF; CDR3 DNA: TGCAGCGTTGGGTCAGGCCAGACCTACAATGAGCAGTTCTTC
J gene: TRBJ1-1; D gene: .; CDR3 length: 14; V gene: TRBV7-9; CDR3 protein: CASSYWTSGTEAFF; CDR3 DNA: TGTGCCAGCAGCTATTGGACGTCGGGAACTGAAGCTTTCTTT
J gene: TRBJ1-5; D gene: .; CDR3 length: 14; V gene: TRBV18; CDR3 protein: CASSPPDRDQPQHF; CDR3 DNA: TGTGCCAGCTCACCACCAGACAGAGATCAGCCCCAGCATTTT
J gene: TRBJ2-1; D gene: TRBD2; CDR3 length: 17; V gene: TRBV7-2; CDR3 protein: CASSQRLAGAPLNEQFF; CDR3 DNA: TGTGCCAGCAGCCAGCGGCTAGCGGGAGCCCCTCTAAATGAGCAGTTCTTC
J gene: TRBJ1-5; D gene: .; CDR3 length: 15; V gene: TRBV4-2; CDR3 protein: CASSQETGRGQPQHF; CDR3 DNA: TGTGCCAGCAGCCAAGAGACGGGCCGAGGGCAGCCCCAGCATTTT
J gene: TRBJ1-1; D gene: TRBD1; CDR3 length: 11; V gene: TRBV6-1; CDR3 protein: CASRDRTEAFF; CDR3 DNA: TGTGCCAGCAGGGACAGGACTGAAGCTTTCTTT